This T cell receptor beta chain originates from a study of blood T cells in healthy people across ages. Study context: Per two T cells, template switching captured roughly one barcoded beta molecule. Study conclusions and caveats: Long-lived donors exceeded aged donors in naive CD4+ cells and diversity.

Remarks on this clonotype: The antigen remains unidentified.

Donors each provided 9.5 to 10 milliliters of peripheral blood. The second PCR ran roughly 6 to 11 cycles with a sample-barcoded 5' primer and J-beta primers. Every sample produced at least 2.5 million CDR3-containing paired-end reads. One entry per CDR3 protein results from TCRdb running MiXCR on the 5' RACE reads. The table includes around 990,000 distinct CDR3 sequences, 35% to 45% detected once. V was clipped by 6 bases and J by 3 bases; unmatched bases: 5. The germline CDR1 and CDR2 sequences are SGHTA and FQGNSA. The CDR3 runs 15 residues. The J gene is TRBJ2-2, the V gene TRBV7-2; 9 nucleotides line up with TRBD1. Sequenced: blood. The receptor comes from a man aged 18 to 29 in good health. CDR3 in DNA: TGTGCCAGCAGACCGAGGACAGGGGACACCGGGGAGCTGTTTTTT. Translation: CASRPRTGDTGELFF.